The 8 T cell receptor beta chains presented below share a single source sample, sequenced in a study of cytomegalovirus exposure and HLA in healthy donors. Amplification used 60 Vbeta primers and 13 Jbeta primers. Assay: immunoSEQ multiplex PCR; the TCRdb copy retains only in-frame clones and omits some. The sample consists of approximately 86,000 clones, 85% of them appearing once. Sequencing was performed on PBMCs. Source of these receptors: a man in his forties or fifties in good health and CMV-seropositive.

The V call is TRBV2, the J call TRBJ2-5, with D possibly matching TRBD2 (5 bases). Germline CDR1 SNHLY, CDR2 FYNNEI. CDR3 length: 14 amino acids. The V end was cut by 1 base, the J end by 6 bases, with 12 bases between. The CDR3 loop reads CASSEVLATQTQYF. The CDR3 DNA follows: TGTGCCAGCAGTGAAGTGCTAGCAACCCAGACCCAGTACTTC.

The chain links TRBV18 to TRBJ2-3; the D gene is possibly TRBD2 (6 bases). This CDR3 comprises 15 residues. Germline V CDR1 and CDR2: KGHSH, LQKENI. Trimming removed 3 bases at V and 6 bases at J, with 16 bases between. The CDR3 nucleotides read TGTGCCAGCTCACCCCGAATGGCGGGGCGCGATACGCAGTATTTT. Translation: CASSPRMAGRDTQYF.

V usage is TRBV7-9 and J usage is TRBJ2-3; unclear D gene. The germline CDR1 and CDR2 sequences are SEHNR and FQNEAQ (reference sequence). V was clipped by 1 base and J by 0 bases, with 17 bases between them. CDR3 length: 18 amino acids. The CDR3 DNA reads TGTGCCAGCAGCTTAGACATCGCGGCTCAGCCTAGCACAGATACGCAGTATTTT. As protein: CASSLDIAAQPSTDTQYF.

This CDR3 reads CASSSDPGYNSPLHF. The CDR3 DNA follows: TGTGCCAGCAGCTCTGACCCGGGGTATAATTCACCCCTCCACTTT. The chain joins TRBV5-5 to TRBJ1-6; unclear D gene. V was clipped by 3 bases and J by 4 bases, with 11 bases between them. CDR1 and CDR2 (germline): SGHKS, YYEKEE (reference sequence). The CDR3 runs 15 residues.

This rearrangement joins TRBV7-9 to TRBJ1-6; D might be TRBD1 (5 bases). This CDR3 is built from 18 residues. The germline V and J ends were trimmed by 1 base and 8 bases, with 21 bases remaining between them. Germline CDR1 SEHNR, CDR2 FQNEAQ (reference sequence). CDR3 in DNA: TGTGCCAGCAGCTTAGGTCAGGGCGCCACGGCAGCACATTCACCCCTCCACTTT. Translated: CASSLGQGATAAHSPLHF.

The V and J genes are TRBV7-2 and TRBJ2-7; 8 bases agree with TRBD2. After removal of 4 bases from V and 1 base from J, the junction contained 3 bases not matched to a gene. From germline, CDR1 is SGHTA and CDR2 FQGNSA. This CDR3 is 14 amino acids long. This CDR3 is CASSSGGGSYEQYF. The CDR3 region has the DNA TGTGCCAGCAGCTCTGGCGGGGGGTCCTACGAGCAGTACTTC.

V gene TRBV6-5 combines with J gene TRBJ1-2; 8 bases map to TRBD1. The CDR3 loop spans 14 amino acids. The V segment lost 5 bases and the J segment 4 bases; nucleotides outside the gene matches: 6. Germline values: CDR1 MNHEY, CDR2 SVGAGI. The CDR3, as DNA: TGTGCCAGCAGTGAAGGACAGGGATCCTATGGCTACACCTTC. Its protein is CASSEGQGSYGYTF.

The gene calls are TRBV28 and TRBJ2-2, with a weak D call TRBD1 (6 bases). The germline gives CDR1 MDHEN, CDR2 SYDVKM. The CDR3 runs to 13 residues. V lost 8 bases, J lost 3 bases, and 10 bases lay in between. CDR3 coding DNA: TGTGCCAGCGGGACATCCGACACCGGGGAGCTGTTTTTT. As protein: CASGTSDTGELFF. Based on the CDR3 plus reference TRBV28 and TRBJ2-2, the full variable domain is DVKVTQSSRYLVKRTGEKVFLECVQDMDHENMFWYRQDPGLGLRLIYFSYDVKMKEKGDIPEGYSVSREKKERFSLILESASTNQTSMYLCASGTSDTGELFFGEGSRLTVL.